This T cell receptor (beta chain) was identified in a study of control samples from healthy donors and cancer patients. TCRdb's copy holds only in-frame clones and misses some; the assay was immunoSEQ multiplex PCR. This table has around 170,000 clones, about 90% appearing once. This CDR3 is built from 14 residues. V was clipped by 3 bases and J by 2 bases; unmatched bases: 1. The germline gives CDR1 SGHRS, CDR2 YFSETQ. This clonotype was obtained from a woman aged 30 to 39 in good health. The specimen was blood. The rearrangement joins TRBV5-1 to TRBJ1-2, with 10 positions matching TRBD1. DNA of the CDR3: TGCGCCAGCAGCTGGGGACAGGGGAACTATGGCTACACCTTC. Amino acids: CASSWGQGNYGYTF.